This TCR beta chain originates from a study of shared clonotypes between healthy human individuals (TCRdb year 2020). Notes on the research overall: Two women and three men aged 18 to 49 years were included in the cohort. For each donor, CD4 naive and CD4 memory were each given three plates, CD8 naive was given two plates, and CD8 memory was given one plate. Blood TCR repertoires of five healthy adults were deeply sequenced to estimate repertoire size and the extent of clonotype sharing between individuals. To increase sequencing depth and limit assay-specific biases, different laboratories used diverse techniques to prepare libraries and sequence TCR repertoires. Leukapheresis yielded between about 0.94 and 8.9 billion PBMCs per donor.

TCR CDR3 regions were amplified from genomic DNA by multiplex PCR using the deep immunoSEQ assay. Extracted genomic DNA from each cell subset was distributed evenly across all wells of several immunoSEQ 96-well plates, and each plate was treated as a replicate. Each replicate PCR for sorted subsets received 200 ng genomic DNA, equal to about 30,000 T cell genomes. Purified libraries were quantified with a Qubit 3.0 fluorometer, sized on a Bioanalyzer 2100, and re-quantified with the KAPA Library Quantification kit. A separate single-read 150-cycle Illumina NextSeq 550 flow cell was used to sequence each immunoSEQ 96-well plate. On the study's bioinformatics: Because the immunoSEQ output included only junctional sequences and no quality scores, the filtering could not be the same as the filtering used for full-length reads. To assign V/J genes and CDR3, sequences were annotated using PyIR, a Python wrapper for IgBLAST v1.9, with IMGT germline references. Reads were removed for weak V/J assignments (E-value above 1e-6), missing CDR3, stop codons, out-of-frame junctions, or ambiguous translated residues. A V3J clonotype was defined by an identical inferred V gene, J gene, and CDR3 amino acid sequence. Percentage overlap between repertoires was calculated by dividing the number of shared unique clonotypes by the size of the smaller repertoire. Repertoire richness was assessed with RTK rarefaction, the Chao1 estimator, and Recon v2.1 estimates of unobserved clonotypes. Generation probabilities for all TCRbeta clonotypes obtained by the gDNA method from a handful of donors were computed using OLGA. This immuneACCESS table, as held by TCRdb, lists in-frame sequences with V and J called but not all clones. Of the missing ones, under half trace to an unresolved V gene in checked studies; the others have no known cause. That table gives V, J and clone size, and the DNA gave D and trimming. Within this sample are about 2 million clones, with about 95% of them counted one time only. The leading ten clones occupy 0.95% to 1.5% of the sample.

Comments on this clone: The target of this receptor is not known. No clone much larger than this one lies a single base away; base qualities are absent.

The CDR3 numbers 16 residues from cysteine through phenylalanine. The kept DNA is CDR3 alone, 48 bases in frame from the first base. CDR1 and CDR2, looked up from the germline V gene, are MGHDK and SYGVNS. V and J are trimmed by 6 bases and 4 bases, and the gene matches miss 12 bases of the junction. On the study overall, not on this receptor specifically: The genetic and exposure-history diversity represented was limited by the small number of donors. Even with the large sequencing depth, rarefaction of the sorted-subset datasets indicated that sequencing was incomplete. Sampling was restricted to blood, and TCR repertoires in tissue are likely to differ from TCR repertoires in blood. Pairwise subsampling led to the expectation that sequencing depth would affect the degree of clonotype sharing among donors. Compared with non-shared clonotypes, clonotypes shared by all four sorted-subset donors had higher generation probabilities. Across a few donors, approximately 4.9% of naive CD4, roughly 3.8% of naive CD8, 2.3% of memory CD4, and approximately 0.4% of memory CD8 clonotypes were shared. Larger estimated clonotype richness was generally found for naive subsets than for memory subsets.

CD8 naive samples were obtained by positive selection for CCR7 among CD45RO-negative cells, yielding a CD45RA+CCR7+ population from which TemRA cells were excluded. The donors were healthy, HIV-negative adults who had no recently reported acute infections or vaccinations. Only Caucasian adults living in Nashville, Tennessee, USA were represented among the donors. After blood collection by leukapheresis, PBMCs were isolated using Ficoll-Histopaque density gradient centrifugation and then cryopreserved in the vapor phase of liquid nitrogen. Analytical flow cytometry was used to check the purity and quantity of every magnetically sorted T cell population. Genomic DNA was isolated from every sorted fraction and measured by UV absorbance on a Nanodrop 2000c.

The chain is assembled from TRBV25-1 and TRBJ1-2; 9 central bases correspond to TRBD1. The sequencing input was naive CD8+ T cells sorted from blood. According to the study, the label for this sample's cell subset or site signals: CD45RA+CCR7+. The TCR comes from a man aged 18 to 30 in good health. Read as DNA, the sequence is TGTGCCAGCAGCGACTATACAGGGGGCGCAGGCTATGGCTACACCTTC. Translated, it reads CASSDYTGGAGYGYTF.